This entry concerns a single T cell receptor (beta chain). As yet, its antigen is unknown. The table came from immunoSEQ multiplex PCR; TCRdb's copy has only in-frame clones and leaves some out. The table has about half a million clones, roughly 87% seen once. Germline CDR1 is SGHAT and CDR2 is FQNNGV. The length of the CDR3 is 14 residues. Trimming stripped 6 bases from V and 4 bases from J, with 15 bases between. These data originate in a study of Ad26.COV2.S vaccination and SARS-CoV-2 variants. Study background: Donor participated within the Ad26.COV2.S arm of the COV1001 trial.

Stated treatment: 19 received Ad26.COV2.S at low or high dose, single or two shots; about 5 received placebo; per-sample allocation not given. Each sample was drawn 63 days after the first injection (of vaccine or placebo). At a Boston site, the person donating was an adult of 18-55 years. Immunization relied on an Ad26 vector, which expressed Wuhan-strain SARS-CoV-2 spike. Study findings and constraints: There was reportedly substantial breadth in spike-specific CD8+ and CD4+ T cell responses after vaccination.

The sample consisted of peripheral blood, taken in a trial of Ad26.COV2.S vaccine versus placebo. The origin of this receptor is a person aged 18 to 59 who received the Ad26.COV2.S COVID-19 vaccine or a placebo. The V gene is TRBV11-2, the J gene TRBJ1-2; D might be TRBD1 (6 bases). The CDR3 DNA reads as TGTGCCAGCAGTTCCCCGACAGGTTCCTATGGCTACACCTTC. Protein: CASSSPTGSYGYTF.